The present T cell receptor beta chain was sequenced within a study of T cells after yellow fever vaccination. On the study more broadly: Researchers used SMART-Seq v4 Ultra Low Input to prepare fractions that had low cell numbers.

In this sample, this clonotype turned up a few times. The V end was cut by 4 bases, the J end by 0 bases, with 13 bases between. This CDR3 region has 16 residues. Germline loops: CDR1 MGHRA, CDR2 YSYEKL. Via MiXCR, TCRdb re-called the 5' RACE reads, giving one row per CDR3 protein. The repertoire holds roughly 330,000 distinct CDR3 sequences, roughly 4.3% seen once, with 20% to 25% in the top ten. Material: PBMCs, obtained 5 days after the yellow fever booster vaccination. The receptor's source is a man younger than 35 who received the YFV17D yellow fever vaccine. The V gene is TRBV4-1, the J gene TRBJ1-3; no definite D call. The DNA of the CDR3 is TGCGCCAGCAGCCGGGGAGGAGTCCTCTCTGGAAACACCATATATTTT. It specifies CASSRGGVLSGNTIYF.